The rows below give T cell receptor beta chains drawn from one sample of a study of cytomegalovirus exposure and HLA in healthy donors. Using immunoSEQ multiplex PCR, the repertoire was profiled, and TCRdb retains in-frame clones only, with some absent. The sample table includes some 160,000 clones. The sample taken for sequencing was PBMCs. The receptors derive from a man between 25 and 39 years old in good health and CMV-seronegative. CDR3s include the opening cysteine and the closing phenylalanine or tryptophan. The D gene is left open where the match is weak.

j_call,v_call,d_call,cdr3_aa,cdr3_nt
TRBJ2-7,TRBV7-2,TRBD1,CASSLYPGTGGYEQYF,TGTGCCAGCAGCCTATACCCCGGGACAGGGGGATACGAGCAGTACTTC
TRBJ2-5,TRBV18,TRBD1,CASSSNTDRSGETQYF,TGTGCCAGCTCATCGAACACGGACAGGTCGGGAGAGACCCAGTACTTC
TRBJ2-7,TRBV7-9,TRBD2,CASSLDFEGGPSF,TGTGCCAGCAGCTTGGACTTTGAGGGAGGGCCCTCCTTC
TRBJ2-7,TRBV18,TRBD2,CASSPPPTGTSGRTLYEQYF,TGTGCCAGCTCACCACCTCCCACGGGGACTAGCGGGAGGACCCTCTACGAGCAGTACTTC
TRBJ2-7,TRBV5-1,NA,CASSLGQGRNYEQYF,TGCGCCAGCAGCTTGGGGCAGGGGCGAAACTACGAGCAGTACTTC
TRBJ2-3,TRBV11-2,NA,CASSLEGRPSIDTQYF,TGTGCCAGCAGCTTAGAGGGCAGACCTTCTATAGATACGCAGTATTTT
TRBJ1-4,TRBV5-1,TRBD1,CASSLAGDRGEKLFF,TGCGCCAGCAGCTTGGCCGGGGACAGGGGTGAAAAACTGTTTTTT
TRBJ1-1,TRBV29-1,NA,CSVVMNTEAFF,TGCAGCGTCGTTATGAACACTGAAGCTTTCTTT
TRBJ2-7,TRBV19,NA,CASMERGSPSYEQYF,TGTGCCAGTATGGAACGGGGATCCCCTTCCTACGAGCAGTACTTC
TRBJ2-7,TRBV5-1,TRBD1,CASSTGQSYFTEQYF,TGCGCCAGCAGCACGGGACAGTCCTATTTCACAGAGCAGTACTTC
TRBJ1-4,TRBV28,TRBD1,CASSSEQGAGEKLFF,TGTGCCAGCAGTTCCGAACAGGGGGCGGGTGAAAAACTGTTTTTT
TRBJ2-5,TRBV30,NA,CARPGATGFRKTQYF,TGTGCCCGTCCAGGGGCTACGGGGTTCAGAAAGACCCAGTACTTC
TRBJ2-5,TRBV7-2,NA,CASSLPRTGKETQYF,TGTGCCAGCAGCTTACCCCGTACAGGGAAAGAGACCCAGTACTTC
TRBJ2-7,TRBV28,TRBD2,CASSLFSTRGLAGAGQYF,TGTGCCAGCAGTTTGTTTTCAACTAGAGGACTAGCGGGGGCGGGGCAGTACTTC
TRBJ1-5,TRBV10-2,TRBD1,CASSDRGSNQPQHF,TGCGCCAGCAGCGACAGGGGCAGCAATCAGCCCCAGCATTTT
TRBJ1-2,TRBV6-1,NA,CASSDLVRSANYGYTF,TGTGCCAGCAGTGATTTGGTCAGGTCGGCTAACTATGGCTACACCTTC
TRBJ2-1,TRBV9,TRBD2,CASSLTSGLYNEQFF,TGTGCCAGCAGCTTAACTAGCGGACTGTACAATGAGCAGTTCTTC
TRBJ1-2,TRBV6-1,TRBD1,CASSDRQGGYGYTF,TGTGCCAGCAGTGACAGACAGGGCGGCTATGGCTACACCTTC
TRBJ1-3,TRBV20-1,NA,CSAEGGNTIYF,TGCAGTGCCGAGGGTGGAAACACCATATATTTT
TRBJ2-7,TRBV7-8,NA,CASSLLATPNEQYF,TGTGCCAGCAGTCTTCTAGCGACACCGAACGAGCAGTACTTC
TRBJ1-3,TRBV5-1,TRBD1,CASSLAPRQGRLSGNTIYF,TGCGCCAGCAGCTTAGCCCCCCGACAGGGTCGACTATCTGGAAACACCATATATTTT
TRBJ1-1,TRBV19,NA,CASSLQGGSTEAFF,TGTGCCTCCTCACTACAGGGCGGGAGCACTGAAGCTTTCTTT
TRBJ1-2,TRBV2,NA,CASSDLFPGNYGYTF,TGTGCCAGCAGTGACCTATTCCCGGGAAACTATGGCTACACCTTC
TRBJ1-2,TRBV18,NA,CASSPQQGKGYTF,TGTGCCAGCTCACCACAACAGGGTAAAGGCTACACCTTC
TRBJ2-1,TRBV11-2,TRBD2,CASSRTSGTVLYNEQFF,TGTGCCAGCAGCCGGACTAGCGGAACAGTTCTTTACAATGAGCAGTTCTTC
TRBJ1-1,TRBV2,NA,CASSDSDTEAFF,TGTGCCAGCAGTGATTCGGACACTGAAGCTTTCTTT